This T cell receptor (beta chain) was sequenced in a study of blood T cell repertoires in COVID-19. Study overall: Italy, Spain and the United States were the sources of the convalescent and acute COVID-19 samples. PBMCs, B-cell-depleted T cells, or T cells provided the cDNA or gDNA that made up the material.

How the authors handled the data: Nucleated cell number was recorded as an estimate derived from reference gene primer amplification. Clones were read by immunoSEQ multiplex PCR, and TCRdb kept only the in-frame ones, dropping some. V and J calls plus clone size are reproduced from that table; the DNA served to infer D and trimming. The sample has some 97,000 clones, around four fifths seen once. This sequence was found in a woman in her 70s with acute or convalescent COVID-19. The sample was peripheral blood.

CDR3 sequence reads: CASSYGQGSETEAFF. In nucleotides, the CDR3 is TGCGCCAGCAGCTACGGACAGGGGTCCGAAACTGAAGCTTTCTTT. The rearrangement joins TRBV5-1 to TRBJ1-1, with 9 bases fitting TRBD1. Trimming at V came to 3 bases and at J to 5 bases, leaving 8 bases not matched to a gene. This CDR3 is 15 amino acids long. Per the germline V gene, CDR1 is SGHRS and CDR2 is YFSETQ. The complete variable domain, with remaining parts taken from reference TRBV5-1 and TRBJ1-1, reads KAGVTQTPRYLIKTRGQQVTLSCSPISGHRSVSWYQQTPGQGLQFLFEYFSETQRNKGNFPGRFSGRQFSNSRSEMNVSTLELGDSALYLCASSYGQGSETEAFFGQGTRLTVV.